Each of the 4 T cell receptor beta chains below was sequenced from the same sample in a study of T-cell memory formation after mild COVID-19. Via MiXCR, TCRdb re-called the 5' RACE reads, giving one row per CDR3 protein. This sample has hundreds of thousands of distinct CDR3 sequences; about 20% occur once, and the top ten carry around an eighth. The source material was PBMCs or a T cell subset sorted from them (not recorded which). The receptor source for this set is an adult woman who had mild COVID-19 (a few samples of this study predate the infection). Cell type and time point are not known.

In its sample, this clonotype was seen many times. The CDR3 nucleotides are TGTGCCAGCAGCTTAGGGGGGACTATCTATGAGCAGTTCTTC. This gives the protein CASSLGGTIYEQFF. The chain couples TRBV7-9 to TRBJ2-1, with TRBD2 identical over 7 bases. Germline lookup yields CDR1 SEHNR and CDR2 FQNEAQ (reference sequence). J lost 8 bases, V lost 1 base, and 5 bases had no gene match. This CDR3 has 14 amino acids.

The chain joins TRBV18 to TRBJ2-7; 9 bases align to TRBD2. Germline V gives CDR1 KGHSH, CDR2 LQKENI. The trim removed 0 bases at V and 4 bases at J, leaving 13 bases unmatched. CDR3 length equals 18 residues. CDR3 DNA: TGTGCCAGCTCACCACCCCCGGTTATAGCGGGGGTCTTGTACGAGCAGTACTTC. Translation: CASSPPPVIAGVLYEQYF.

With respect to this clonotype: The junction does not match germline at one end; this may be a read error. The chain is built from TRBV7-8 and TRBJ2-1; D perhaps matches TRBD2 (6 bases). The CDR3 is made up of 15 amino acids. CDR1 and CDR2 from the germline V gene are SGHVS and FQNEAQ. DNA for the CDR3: TGTGCAAGCAGCTTGTGGGGGGAGCCCATAGATGAGCAGTTCTTC. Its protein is CASSLWGEPIDEQFF.

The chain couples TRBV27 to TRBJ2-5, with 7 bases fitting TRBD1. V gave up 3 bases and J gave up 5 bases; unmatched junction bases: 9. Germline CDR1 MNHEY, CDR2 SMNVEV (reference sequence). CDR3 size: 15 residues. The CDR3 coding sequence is TGTGCCAGCAGTTTGGGGACAGCCCGGGTCGAGACCCAGTACTTC. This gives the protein CASSLGTARVETQYF.